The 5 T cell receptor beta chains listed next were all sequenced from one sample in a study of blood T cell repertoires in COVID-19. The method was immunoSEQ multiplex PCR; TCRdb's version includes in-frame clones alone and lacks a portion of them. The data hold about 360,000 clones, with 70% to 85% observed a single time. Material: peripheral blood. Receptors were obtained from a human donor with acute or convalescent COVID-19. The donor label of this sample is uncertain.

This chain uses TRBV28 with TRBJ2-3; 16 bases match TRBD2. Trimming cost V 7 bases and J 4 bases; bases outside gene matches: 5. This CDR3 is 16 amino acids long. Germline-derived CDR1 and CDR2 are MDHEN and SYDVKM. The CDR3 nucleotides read TGTGCCAGCACCCCTGGGACTAGCGGGGGGGCAGATACGCAGTATTTT. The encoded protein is CASTPGTSGGADTQYF.

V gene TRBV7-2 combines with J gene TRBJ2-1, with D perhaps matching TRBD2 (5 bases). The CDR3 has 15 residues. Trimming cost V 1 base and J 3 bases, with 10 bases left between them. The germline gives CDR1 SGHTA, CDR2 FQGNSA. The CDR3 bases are TGTGCCAGCAGCTTAGATTGGACTGTCTACAATGAGCAGTTCTTC. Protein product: CASSLDWTVYNEQFF. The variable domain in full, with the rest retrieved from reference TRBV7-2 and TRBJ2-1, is GAGVSQSPSNKVTEKGKDVELRCDPISGHTALYWYRQSLGQGLEFLIYFQGNSAPDKSGLPSDRFSAERTGGSVSTLTIQRTQQEDSAVYLCASSLDWTVYNEQFFGPGTRLTVL.

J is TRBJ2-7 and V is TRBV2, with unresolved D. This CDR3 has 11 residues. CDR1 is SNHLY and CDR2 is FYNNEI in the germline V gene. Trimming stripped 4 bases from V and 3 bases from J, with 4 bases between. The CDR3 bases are TGTGCCAGCAGTGCCATCTACGAGCAGTACTTC. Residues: CASSAIYEQYF. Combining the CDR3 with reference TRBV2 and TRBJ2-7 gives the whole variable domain EPEVTQTPSHQVTQMGQEVILRCVPISNHLYFYWYRQILGQKVEFLVSFYNNEISEKSEIFDDQFSVERPDGSNFTLKIRSTKLEDSAMYFCASSAIYEQYFGPGTRLTVT.

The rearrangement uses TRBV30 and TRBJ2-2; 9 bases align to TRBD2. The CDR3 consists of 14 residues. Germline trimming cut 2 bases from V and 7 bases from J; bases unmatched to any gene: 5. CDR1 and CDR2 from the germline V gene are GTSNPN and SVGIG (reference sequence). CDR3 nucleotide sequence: TGTGCCTGGAGTCGGGCGGGAGGGATCGGGGAGCTGTTTTTT. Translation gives CAWSRAGGIGELFF.

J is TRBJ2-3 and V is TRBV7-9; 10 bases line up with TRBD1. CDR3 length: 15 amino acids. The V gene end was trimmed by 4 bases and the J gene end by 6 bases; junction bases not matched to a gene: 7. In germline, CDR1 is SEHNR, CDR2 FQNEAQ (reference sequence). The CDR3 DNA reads TGTGCCAGCAGCTCCGGGACAGGGGAAATGGATACGCAGTATTTT. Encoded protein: CASSSGTGEMDTQYF.